Following are 10 T cell receptor beta chains from one sample sequenced in a study of T cell responses to AZD1222 COVID-19 vaccine. Assay used: immunoSEQ multiplex PCR; TCRdb lists only in-frame clones, some missing. Among under 85,000 clones listed, 88% were seen once. The sample consisted of peripheral blood, taken on day 0 of MenACWY control vaccination. The receptors stem from an adult in good health.

V is TRBV3-1 (or the pseudogene TRBV3-2) and J is TRBJ1-4; D call uncertain. Germline CDR1 and CDR2: LGHDT and YNNKEL (reference sequence). The CDR3 is 14 residues long. V was pared by 5 bases and J by 4 bases, with 11 bases between. The CDR3 is CASSNPGLNEKLFF. In DNA, the CDR3 is TGTGCCAGCAGCAACCCGGGTCTTAATGAAAAACTGTTTTTT.

By sample fraction, this clone is medium-sized (0.01 to 0.1%). This chain joins TRBV19 and TRBJ1-2, with D possibly TRBD1 on 5 matching bases. Per the germline V gene, CDR1 is LNHDA and CDR2 is SQIVND (reference sequence). The germline V and J ends were trimmed by 4 bases and 8 bases, with 14 bases remaining between them. The CDR3 totals 13 residues. The CDR3 here is CASSNTGTAGYTF. The CDR3 DNA reads TGTGCCAGTAGTAACACCGGGACCGCGGGCTACACCTTC.

The chain links TRBV4-1 to TRBJ1-4, with D uncertain. Germline-derived CDR1 and CDR2 are MGHRA and YSYEKL. The CDR3 has 15 amino acids. The ends were cut back, 2 bases at V and 8 bases at J, with 15 bases in the middle. The CDR3 nucleotides are TGCGCCAGCAGCCAAAGTCCTGGTCGGGGAGAAAAACTGTTTTTT. Residues: CASSQSPGRGEKLFF.

The chain recombines TRBV10-3 with TRBJ2-3; tentative D call: TRBD2 (6 bases). Looked up from germline, CDR1 is ENHRY and CDR2 is SYGVKD. With 4 bases removed from V and 2 bases from J, the gap between germline ends came to 13 bases. The CDR3 is 15 residues long. This chain's CDR3 is CAISAGEDVTDTQYF. DNA for the CDR3: TGTGCCATCAGTGCCGGGGAGGACGTCACAGATACGCAGTATTTT.

This sequence joins TRBV4-1 and TRBJ1-2; 9 bases are a match to TRBD1. The CDR3 contains 16 residues. V dropped 0 bases and J dropped 4; count of bases not matched to a gene: 6. Germline values: CDR1 MGHRA, CDR2 YSYEKL. CDR3 loop: CASSQDSTGGRYGYTF. The CDR3 DNA reads as TGCGCCAGCAGCCAAGATTCGACAGGGGGACGCTATGGCTACACCTTC.

This chain uses TRBV5-6 with TRBJ2-1; tentative D call: TRBD2 (6 bases). The CDR3 has 16 amino acids. CDR1 SGHDT and CDR2 YYEEEE come from the germline V gene. Trimming stripped 7 bases from V and 0 bases from J, with 17 bases between. The CDR3 DNA sequence: TGTGCCAGCGGGACTTGGGGCAGGGCCTCCTACAATGAGCAGTTCTTC. This translates into CASGTWGRASYNEQFF.

V is TRBV4-2 and J is TRBJ2-7; 13 bases fit TRBD2. V lost 1 base, J lost 4 bases, and 16 bases stayed unmatched. Germline loops: CDR1 LGHNA, CDR2 YNFKEQ. The CDR3 runs 20 residues. This chain's CDR3 is CASSQGTDTSGGDNRYEQYF. In nucleotides, the CDR3 is TGTGCCAGCAGCCAAGGAACGGATACTAGCGGGGGGGATAATAGATACGAGCAGTACTTC.

In its sample, this clone was seen a few times. The rearrangement links TRBV27 to TRBJ1-2, with 9 bases matching TRBD1. The V segment lost 3 bases and the J segment 9 bases; nucleotides outside the gene matches: 5. This CDR3 is 13 amino acids long. Per the germline V gene, CDR1 is MNHEY and CDR2 is SMNVEV (reference sequence). CDR3 protein: CASSFSDRGRYTF. The CDR3 bases are TGTGCCAGCAGTTTCTCGGACAGGGGCCGCTACACCTTC.

The rearrangement uses TRBV5-4 and TRBJ2-1; no firm D call. The CDR3 loop spans 14 amino acids. Germline CDR1 and CDR2: SGHNT and YYREEE (reference sequence). V was clipped by 0 bases and J by 7 bases, with 11 bases between them. The CDR3 nucleotides read TGTGCCAGCAGCTTGGAATTGGCTATTAATGAGCAGTTCTTC. Translation gives CASSLELAINEQFF.

This chain joins TRBV30 and TRBJ1-5, with D perhaps matching TRBD1 (6 bases). Germline V CDR1 and CDR2: GTSNPN, SVGIG (reference sequence). The V and J ends lost 0 bases and 6 bases respectively, with 9 bases between them. This CDR3 spans 13 amino acids. CDR3 in amino acids: CAWSVEGGQPQHF. CDR3 DNA: TGTGCCTGGAGTGTAGAGGGGGGTCAGCCCCAGCATTTT.